This TCR beta chain was captured in a study of beta chain features in type 1 diabetes. Study in general: All samples yielded some 100,000,000 examined sorted cells.

This clone was counted only a few times. Its antigen is not identified. Sorting with CD45RO/CCR7/CD25/CD127/CD95/CD27 yielded naive, central memory, regulatory and stem-like memory CD4+ cells. Germline assignment: CDR1 SEHNR and CDR2 FQNEAQ (reference sequence). V shed 5 bases and J 2 bases; nucleotides not matched to a gene: 5. This CDR3 contains 15 residues. All of the isolated RNA was reverse transcribed, so expressed TCRB transcripts were sequenced. Libraries were prepared by immunoSEQ multiplex PCR; TCRdb keeps only in-frame clonotypes and omits some of them. The sample lists 300,000 or so clones; 7% to 10% were seen once. Overall study findings and caveats: Researchers report that Type 1 diabetes patients had moderately but significantly shorter TCRB CDR3s across all four CD4+ subsets. Patients and controls would share equally any PCR tilt toward shorter templates. Relative to healthy donors, patients appeared to have naive, central memory and Treg TCRB repertoires that were more similar.

Specimen: central memory CD4+ T cells from blood. The genes are TRBV7-9 and TRBJ2-5, with 10 bases that match TRBD2. The TCR originated in a man younger than 40 with type 1 diabetes. CDR3 sequence: CASSPGAGGQETQYF. CDR3 in DNA: TGTGCCAGCAGCCCCGGAGCGGGGGGGCAAGAGACCCAGTACTTC.